This T cell receptor (beta chain) appears in the sequencing data of a study of cytomegalovirus exposure and HLA in healthy donors. Primers for the PCR totalled 60 Vbeta and 13 Jbeta. TCRdb keeps only in-frame clones here, not all; method: immunoSEQ multiplex PCR. The table has about 200,000 clones, around nine tenths seen once; the top ten hold more than 0.25%. This clone was counted once. No antigen is known for it. Study conclusions and caveats: Some public TCRs appeared in many individuals, while most sequences were rare.

The TCR was taken from a woman under 40 in good health and CMV-seronegative. The source material was PBMCs.

In DNA, the CDR3 is TGTGCCAGCAGCTCTGGACAGAACTATGGCTACACCTTC. Its translation: CASSSGQNYGYTF. The chain is built from TRBV7-2 and TRBJ1-2; tentatively, D is TRBD1 (6 bases). CDR3 size: 13 residues. CDR1 is SGHTA and CDR2 is FQGNSA in the germline V gene. V was clipped by 4 bases and J by 2 bases, with 8 bases between them.